The rows below give T cell receptor beta chains drawn from one sample of a study of blood T cell repertoires in COVID-19. Repertoires were generated with immunoSEQ multiplex PCR, while TCRdb's copy carries only in-frame clones and drops some. The data hold some 320,000 clones, with more than 70% observed a single time. Sequencing input: PBMCs or T cells enriched from blood (not recorded which). Every receptor here comes from a young woman who had recovered from COVID-19. The CDR3 runs from the conserved cysteine through the conserved F or W. D genes are given only for firm matches. Not all rows give a size; the values are once, few, many and, for expanded clones, a class.

V	D	size	J	DNA	CDR3
TRBV19	NA	many	TRBJ2-7	TGTGCCAGTAGTAGGACAGCGAACGAGCAGTACTTC	CASSRTANEQYF
TRBV11-2	TRBD2	NA	TRBJ2-2	TGTGCCAGCAGCCCTACTACTAGCGGGGGGGTGGCCGGGGAGCTGTTTTTT	CASSPTTSGGVAGELFF
TRBV3-1/TRBV3-2	TRBD1	few	TRBJ2-5	TGTGCCAGCAGCTGGACAGGGGAAGAGACCCAGTACTTC	CASSWTGEETQYF
TRBV7-2	NA	NA	TRBJ1-5	TGTGCCAGCAGCTTAGGGGCCGTGCGTCGGCAGCCCCAGCATTTT	CASSLGAVRRQPQHF
TRBV11-2	NA	NA	TRBJ2-1	TGTGCCAGCAGCTCCAACTCGGGGTGGCTTCGGGATGAGCAGTTCTTC	CASSSNSGWLRDEQFF
TRBV10-1	NA	NA	TRBJ1-2	TGCGCCAGCAGTGAGTCGAGGCAGGGTGATGGCTACACCTTC	CASSESRQGDGYTF
TRBV30	NA	NA	TRBJ1-1	TGTGCCTGGCTGCGGGGACCGGGAGCTGAAGCTTTCTTT	CAWLRGPGAEAFF
TRBV6-7	TRBD1	NA	TRBJ1-2	TGTGCCAGCAGTCTGAGCAGACAGGGTCCCGGCTACACCTTC	CASSLSRQGPGYTF
TRBV6-5	TRBD1	NA	TRBJ1-3	TGTGCCAGCACCTACACTACGGGACAGGGATACACCATATATTTT	CASTYTTGQGYTIYF
TRBV11-2	NA	NA	TRBJ2-5	TGTGCCAGCAGCTTAGCGGGTCAGGGTCCAGAGACCCAGTACTTC	CASSLAGQGPETQYF
TRBV4-1	TRBD2	NA	TRBJ2-3	TGCGCCAGCAGCCATCCTAGCGGGGCCCCCCTAGATACGCAGTATTTT	CASSHPSGAPLDTQYF
TRBV19	TRBD1	NA	TRBJ1-4	TGTGCCAGTAGTCACCCGGGACAGGCCTCAACTAATGAAAAACTGTTTTTT	CASSHPGQASTNEKLFF
TRBV30	NA	NA	TRBJ1-3	TGTGCCTGGAGTGTAAGGAGCCTCAACACCATATATTTT	CAWSVRSLNTIYF
TRBV25-1	NA	few	TRBJ1-1	TGTGCCAGCAGTGCCACGGGTCTTGAAGCTTTCTTT	CASSATGLEAFF
TRBV6-2/TRBV6-3	TRBD2	NA	TRBJ2-5	TGTGCCAGCAGTATCCGGGGGGGCCTGGAAGAGACCCAGTACTTC	CASSIRGGLEETQYF
TRBV6-5	TRBD1	few	TRBJ1-2	TGTGCCAGCAGTCCGACCGGGACAGGGAGCGGCTACACCTTC	CASSPTGTGSGYTF
TRBV5-1	NA	once	TRBJ1-3	TGCGCCAGCCGGTCGAGCTCTGGAAACACCATATATTTT	CASRSSSGNTIYF
TRBV12-3/TRBV12-4	NA	NA	TRBJ1-1	TGTGCCAGCAGTTTCACACAGAACACTGAAGCTTTCTTT	CASSFTQNTEAFF
TRBV19	NA	NA	TRBJ1-2	TGTGCCAGTAGTGCCCAGGGTGGAAGTCATGGCTACACCTTC	CASSAQGGSHGYTF
TRBV18	TRBD2	NA	TRBJ2-7	TGTGCCAGCTCACCATCCACCGGGACTAGCTCTTACGAGCAGTACTTC	CASSPSTGTSSYEQYF
TRBV4-3	NA	NA	TRBJ1-5	TGCGCCAGCAGCCAAGACGGCAATCAGCCCCAGCATTTT	CASSQDGNQPQHF
TRBV5-1	TRBD1	NA	TRBJ2-1	TGCGCCAGCAGCCTAGGACAGGGTATTGAGCAGTTCTTC	CASSLGQGIEQFF
TRBV5-4	TRBD1	few	TRBJ1-6	TGTGCCAGCAGCCCCGAGGGGACAGTTAATTCACCCCTCCACTTT	CASSPEGTVNSPLHF
TRBV19	NA	few	TRBJ2-1	TGTGCCAGTACCGAGACTTTTACCTCCTACAATGAGCAGTTCTTC	CASTETFTSYNEQFF
TRBV4-1	NA	few	TRBJ1-2	TGCGCCAGCAGCCAATACCTCCAGGATAACTATGGCTACACCTTC	CASSQYLQDNYGYTF
TRBV19	NA	NA	TRBJ1-5	TGTGCCAGTAGGGGCAGCTATAGCAATCAGCCCCAGCATTTT	CASRGSYSNQPQHF
TRBV5-1	NA	NA	TRBJ2-2	TGCGCCACCCTATCGACTCCGAACACCGGGGAGCTGTTTTTT	CATLSTPNTGELFF
TRBV12-5	NA	NA	TRBJ1-1	TGTGCTAGTGATGTCCAGAACACTGAAGCTTTCTTT	CASDVQNTEAFF
TRBV4-3	TRBD1	NA	TRBJ2-1	TGCGCCAGCAGCCTCCGGGACAGGGCCCGGCTACGGCAGTTCTTC	CASSLRDRARLRQFF
TRBV19	NA	NA	TRBJ1-6	TGTGCCAGTAGTCCGGCTAGCTCCTATAATTCACCCCTCCACTTT	CASSPASSYNSPLHF
TRBV19	NA	NA	TRBJ2-1	TGTGCCACCGGGGGGCCCGCATCCTCCTACAATGAGCAGTTCTTC	CATGGPASSYNEQFF
TRBV7-3	TRBD1	NA	TRBJ1-5	TGTGCCAGCAGCCCGACAGGGGGCAATCAGCCCCAGCATTTT	CASSPTGGNQPQHF
TRBV27	TRBD2	NA	TRBJ2-7	TGTGCCAGCAGTAATCCTAGCGGGGGGGAGCAGTACTTC	CASSNPSGGEQYF
TRBV6-5	NA	NA	TRBJ1-1	TGTGCCAGCAGTTACTCAGCAGGGTCGAACACTGAAGCTTTCTTT	CASSYSAGSNTEAFF
TRBV5-1	NA	few	TRBJ1-1	TGCGCCAGCAGCTTGGAGGGGCCCACTGAAGCTTTCTTT	CASSLEGPTEAFF
TRBV5-1	TRBD2	NA	TRBJ2-1	TGCGCCAGCAGCTTGATCGGGGGGGCGGATTTCTATGAGCAGTTCTTC	CASSLIGGADFYEQFF
TRBV30	NA	NA	TRBJ2-7	TGTGCCTGGACCCCCTCCGGTTACGAGCAGTACTTC	CAWTPSGYEQYF
TRBV7-2	TRBD1	NA	TRBJ2-3	TGTGCCAGCAGCTCGAGGACCACAGGGGCAGATACGCAGTATTTT	CASSSRTTGADTQYF
TRBV19	TRBD1	NA	TRBJ1-4	TGTGCCAGTAGTCCCCGGACAGGGGGCCAATGGGAAAAACTGTTTTTT	CASSPRTGGQWEKLFF
TRBV6-2/TRBV6-3	NA	few	TRBJ1-5	TGTGCCAGCAGCTTTCCGGGAGGCGGCGAAAATCAGCCCCAGCATTTT	CASSFPGGGENQPQHF
TRBV19	NA	once	TRBJ1-6	TGTGCCAGTAGTGCCCGGCCAGCGGTAACCCTCCACTTT	CASSARPAVTLHF
TRBV6-5	NA	few	TRBJ1-5	TGTGCCAGCAGCCTCCGCCCCCGGGGAGGGCCCCAGCATTTT	CASSLRPRGGPQHF
TRBV10-3	NA	NA	TRBJ1-3	TGTGCCATCAGTGAGCAGGTGGGAAACACCATATATTTT	CAISEQVGNTIYF
TRBV18	NA	NA	TRBJ1-5	TGTGCCAGCTCACCTCGGGCGGGAGATAGCAATCAGCCCCAGCATTTT	CASSPRAGDSNQPQHF